The 6 T cell receptor beta chains reported below all come from one sample, sequenced in a study of T cell responses to AZD1222 COVID-19 vaccine. Only in-frame clones appear in the TCRdb table, and some are missing; sequencing was by immunoSEQ multiplex PCR. The sample includes about 55,000 clones, roughly nine tenths of them seen just once. The specimen comprised peripheral blood, sampled on day 0 of AZD1222 vaccination. These receptors were collected from an adult in good health.

The genes are TRBV6-1 and TRBJ2-5, with D hard to call. The germline CDR1 and CDR2 sequences are MNHNS and SASEGT. Trimming stripped 1 base from V and 1 base from J, with 4 bases between. There are 13 residues in the CDR3. The CDR3 reads CASSEVTQETQYF. DNA of the CDR3: TGTGCCAGCAGTGAAGTCACCCAAGAGACCCAGTACTTC.

The chain is built from TRBV19 and TRBJ2-1; 9 bases fit TRBD1. Germline CDR1 reads LNHDA; CDR2 reads SQIVND (reference sequence). V lost 10 bases to trimming and J lost 5 bases; unmatched junction nucleotides: 9. There are 14 residues in the CDR3. The CDR3 nucleotides are TGTGCCACGCTACCCGGGACAGGGCACAATGAGCAGTTCTTC. Translation gives CATLPGTGHNEQFF.

CDR3: CASSQDPPRTEAFF. The CDR3 DNA reads TGTGCCAGCAGCCAAGACCCCCCCCGCACTGAAGCTTTCTTT. The V and J genes are TRBV3-1 (or the pseudogene TRBV3-2) and TRBJ1-1; D not resolved. The germline CDR1 and CDR2 sequences are LGHDT and YNNKEL (reference sequence). The CDR3 has 14 amino acids. The V end lost 0 bases, the J end lost 4 bases, and 9 bases lay between the germline ends.

The genes are TRBV2 and TRBJ1-4, with D unclear. V was shortened by 5 bases and J by 8 bases, with 15 bases between the two germline ends. This CDR3 comprises 14 residues. Germline values: CDR1 SNHLY, CDR2 FYNNEI. The CDR3 region is CASSTDPTEEKLFF. In nucleotides, the CDR3 is TGTGCCAGCAGTACGGACCCAACTGAGGAAAAACTGTTTTTT.

This chain links TRBV10-2 with TRBJ1-2, with TRBD1 identical over 8 bases. With V trimmed by 8 bases and J by 1 base, 3 bases remained unmatched. In germline, CDR1 is WSHSY, CDR2 SAAADI. This CDR3 contains 13 residues. CDR3 region: CASGTGINYGYTF. The CDR3 DNA reads TGCGCCAGCGGGACAGGCATTAACTATGGCTACACCTTC.

The genes are TRBV6-2 or TRBV6-3 and TRBJ2-7; 8 bases agree with TRBD1. The CDR3 has 14 amino acids. The junction had 4 bases not matched to a gene; V was cut back by 4 bases and J by 2 bases. Per germline, CDR1 MNHEY and CDR2 SVGEGT. CDR3 in amino acids: CASSSGQGPYEQYF. The CDR3 bases are TGTGCCAGCAGTTCCGGACAGGGACCCTACGAGCAGTACTTC.